What follows are 30 T cell receptor beta chains derived from one specimen sequenced in a study of human T cells and chemical hapten exposure. Time point reported: healthy volunteer bleed at 6 weeks. Total RNA came from unfractionated whole blood. In TCRdb, the RACE reads were re-called with MiXCR into one record per CDR3 protein. The table includes around 35,000 distinct CDR3 sequences, 5.5% detected once. Sequenced sample: whole blood. These receptors were taken from a human donor in good health. Some clones in this sample may be carry-over from other donors' samples.

This clonotype came up many times. This sequence joins TRBV4-1 and TRBJ2-5, with D possibly matching TRBD2 (6 bases). This CDR3 region has 18 residues. Germline lookup yields CDR1 MGHRA and CDR2 YSYEKL. Trimming removed 1 base from V and 1 base from J, with 19 bases in between. As DNA, the CDR3 is TGCGCCAGCAGCCAAGGGGGCGAGGGACTCACGCTCCAAGAGACCCAGTACTTC. This codes for CASSQGGEGLTLQETQYF.

This clonotype occurred once. A much bigger clone sits one base away, suggesting this may be a read error. V and J are TRBV7-2 and TRBJ1-1; D unclear. The germline V gene has CDR1 SGHTA and CDR2 FQGNSA. The V end was cut by 6 bases, the J end by 6 bases, with 17 bases between. The CDR3 runs 14 residues. Written as DNA, the CDR3 is TGTGCCAGCAGGAGTACGCTGGGGTCCCCTGAAGCTTTCTTT. Residues: CASRSTLGSPEAFF.

This clonotype was seen ten or more times. The V gene is TRBV6-2 or TRBV6-3, the J gene TRBJ1-5; no reliable D call. CDR1 and CDR2 from the germline V gene are MNHEY and SVGEGT. Trimming took 3 bases from V and 7 from J, leaving 7 bases between them. CDR3 length: 12 amino acids. The CDR3 DNA follows: TGTGCCAGCAGTTATACGGGACAGCCCCAGCATTTT. It yields the protein CASSYTGQPQHF.

The table lists this clonotype with many counts. This chain joins TRBV4-1 and TRBJ2-7; D is uncertain. The CDR3 is made up of 13 amino acids. Trimming removed 2 bases at V and 4 bases at J, with 9 bases between. Per the germline V gene, CDR1 is MGHRA and CDR2 is YSYEKL. This chain's CDR3 is CASSQPGPYEQYF. The CDR3 nucleotides are TGCGCCAGCAGCCAACCAGGTCCATACGAGCAGTACTTC.

This clonotype was recorded many times. The junction shows a germline mismatch at one end, possibly a read error. This sequence joins TRBV2 and TRBJ2-1; TRBD2 agrees at 7 bases. This CDR3 contains 17 residues. Germline CDR1 is SNHLY and CDR2 is FYNNEI. The CDR3 loop reads CASSERLAGASHNEQFF. CDR3 DNA: TGTGCCAGCAGTGAGCGGCTGGCGGGAGCCTCCCACAATGAGCAGTTCTTC.

This clonotype was seen many times. The genes are TRBV18 and TRBJ2-3; 8 nucleotides agree with TRBD1. This CDR3 has 16 amino acids. Looked up from germline, CDR1 is KGHSH and CDR2 is LQKENI. V shed 0 bases and J 5 bases; nucleotides not matched to a gene: 7. DNA of the CDR3: TGTGCCAGCTCACCACCTCGGACAGGGCTGGAAGATACGCAGTATTTT. Translation gives CASSPPRTGLEDTQYF.

This clonotype has ten or more counts. The CDR3 nucleotides are TGTGCCATCAGTGACACTACCACTGGGGCCAACGTCCTGACTTTC. It codes for CAISDTTTGANVLTF. The V call is TRBV10-3, the J call TRBJ2-6; D is unclear. This CDR3 comprises 15 residues. V was pared by 3 bases and J by 2 bases, with 8 bases between. Germline CDR1 is ENHRY and CDR2 is SYGVKD.

This clonotype was seen many times. This sequence joins TRBV4-1 and TRBJ2-1; TRBD1 agrees at 9 bases. The CDR3 extends over 15 amino acids. V was pared by 5 bases and J by 5 bases, with 7 bases of the junction left unmatched. Germline V CDR1 and CDR2: MGHRA, YSYEKL. CDR3 protein: CASSRGWTGDNEQFF. Written as DNA, the CDR3 is TGCGCCAGCAGCAGGGGGTGGACAGGGGACAATGAGCAGTTCTTC.

The chain recombines TRBV7-2 with TRBJ2-5; possibly TRBD1 for D (5 bases). Germline CDR1 is SGHTA and CDR2 is FQGNSA. Trimming left V 5 bases short and J 1 base short, with 14 bases between. This CDR3 region has 15 residues. The CDR3 spells CASSKRQSTQETQYF. DNA of the CDR3: TGTGCCAGCAGCAAACGACAGAGCACCCAAGAGACCCAGTACTTC.

This clonotype was detected many times. The chain recombines TRBV6-2 or TRBV6-3 with TRBJ2-1; TRBD2 matches at 8 bases. The CDR3 runs to 17 residues. CDR1 is MNHEY, CDR2 SVGEGT, per germline. V shed 2 bases, J shed 0 bases, and the junction held 6 bases outside the gene matches. The CDR3 here is CASSYHPRGASYNEQFF. Here the CDR3 DNA reads TGTGCCAGCAGTTACCATCCGCGGGGGGCCTCCTACAATGAGCAGTTCTTC.

This clonotype showed up many times. The rearrangement links TRBV12-3 or TRBV12-4 to TRBJ2-3; D ambiguous. The CDR3 is 12 amino acids. Trimming cost V 3 bases and J 3 bases, with 4 bases left between them. The CDR3 spells CASSLVTDTQYF. CDR3 nucleotide sequence: TGTGCCAGCAGTTTGGTAACAGATACGCAGTATTTT.

This clonotype was picked up many times. V gene TRBV20-1 combines with J gene TRBJ1-5, with D unclear. V lost 3 bases to trimming and J lost 7 bases, with 13 bases between them. The CDR3 is 13 amino acids. Germline V gives CDR1 DFQATT, CDR2 SNEGSKA (reference sequence). CDR3 protein: CSASHRMLQPQHF. DNA for the CDR3: TGCAGTGCTAGTCACAGAATGTTACAGCCCCAGCATTTT.

The chain combines TRBV6-6 with TRBJ1-6; D is unclear. V lost 2 bases and J lost 6, with 20 bases in between. There are 18 residues in the CDR3. Per the germline V gene, CDR1 is MNHNY and CDR2 is SVGAGI (reference sequence). CDR3 bases: TGTGCCAGCAGTTACCCGGGGTCCATTCCAGACCTTAATTCACCCCTCCACTTT. Its protein is CASSYPGSIPDLNSPLHF.

This clonotype was counted at least ten times. V is TRBV12-3 or TRBV12-4 and J is TRBJ2-1; a possible D gene is TRBD2 (5 bases). The CDR3 loop spans 14 amino acids. The V and J ends lost 6 bases and 7 bases respectively, with 16 bases between them. The CDR3 DNA follows: TGTGCCAGCAGCCCCACGGGCCCGGGGAATGAGCAGTTCTTC. Translating gives CASSPTGPGNEQFF.

In this sample, this clonotype turned up many times. V gene TRBV6-2 or TRBV6-3 combines with J gene TRBJ2-3; TRBD2 might be the D (5 bases). Trimming shortened V by 6 bases and J by 2 bases, and 12 bases separated the two germline ends. Per germline, CDR1 MNHEY and CDR2 SVGEGT. The CDR3 runs to 14 residues. The chain's CDR3 is CASRGATDTDTQYF. In nucleotides, the CDR3 is TGTGCCAGCAGGGGAGCTACGGACACAGATACGCAGTATTTT.

This clonotype occurred many times. The rearrangement links TRBV4-3 to TRBJ2-6; a weak D match, TRBD2 (6 bases). Trimming stripped 0 bases from V and 1 base from J, with 10 bases between. The CDR3 extends over 17 amino acids. Germline CDR1 LGHNA, CDR2 YSLEER. In nucleotides, the CDR3 is TGCGCCAGCAGCCAAGATCGGGCGGGGTCTGGGGCCAACGTCCTGACTTTC. Protein sequence: CASSQDRAGSGANVLTF.

This clonotype was picked up many times. The chain links TRBV5-5 to TRBJ2-3, with a weak D call TRBD1 (5 bases). Germline CDR1 is SGHKS and CDR2 is YYEKEE (reference sequence). V lost 1 base and J 0 bases, leaving 12 bases between the germline ends. The CDR3 is made up of 16 amino acids. As DNA, the CDR3 is TGTGCCAGCAGCTTGTTCAGGGCGGCTAGCACAGATACGCAGTATTTT. It specifies CASSLFRAASTDTQYF.

This clonotype was seen many times. This chain joins TRBV20-1 and TRBJ2-3; D uncertain. Germline V lookup: CDR1 DFQATT, CDR2 SNEGSKA (reference sequence). The CDR3 contains 13 residues. The V end lost 3 bases, the J end lost 0 bases, and 7 bases lay between the germline ends. The CDR3 coding sequence is TGCAGTGCTAGCCCCATAAGCACAGATACGCAGTATTTT. This gives the protein CSASPISTDTQYF.

V gene TRBV5-1 combines with J gene TRBJ1-1, with D unresolved. Germline V gene data show CDR1 as SGHRS and CDR2 as YFSETQ. Deletions cut 4 bases from V and 1 base from J, with 8 bases between. The CDR3 spans 13 residues. CDR3 sequence: CASSDNTNTEAFF. In DNA form, the CDR3 reads TGCGCCAGCAGCGACAATACGAACACTGAAGCTTTCTTT.

This clonotype was seen many times. The V and J genes are TRBV12-3 or TRBV12-4 and TRBJ2-3; D possibly corresponds to TRBD1 (6 bases). Between the trimmed V and J ends, which lost 4 bases and 0 bases, there was a span of 11 bases. The CDR3 has 15 amino acids. CDR3 in DNA: TGTGCCAGCAGTTGGACAGCCCCTAGCACAGATACGCAGTATTTT. It specifies CASSWTAPSTDTQYF.

This clonotype was recorded many times. The chain joins TRBV5-5 to TRBJ2-7; D ambiguous. The CDR3 is 13 amino acids. V was clipped by 0 bases and J by 2 bases, with 6 bases between them. Per germline, CDR1 SGHKS and CDR2 YYEKEE (reference sequence). For the CDR3, the DNA is TGTGCCAGCAGCTTGGCGGGTCCCTACGAGCAGTACTTC. Protein product: CASSLAGPYEQYF.

This clonotype appeared a few times. The chain recombines TRBV30 with TRBJ1-5; the D is unclear. The CDR3 extends over 13 amino acids. V lost 0 bases, J lost 3 bases, and 6 bases lay in between. Germline V gene lookup returns CDR1 GTSNPN and CDR2 SVGIG (reference sequence). The DNA for the CDR3 is TGTGCCTGGAGTGTACAGATCAATCAGCCCCAGCATTTT. This gives the protein CAWSVQINQPQHF.

The rearrangement joins TRBV12-3 or TRBV12-4 to TRBJ1-5; 9 nucleotides agree with TRBD1. J gave up 6 bases and V 6 bases, and 6 bases lay outside the gene matches. The CDR3 loop spans 14 amino acids. The DNA of the CDR3 is TGTGCCAGCAGCTGGGGACAGGGCGTTCAGCCCCAGCATTTT. Residues: CASSWGQGVQPQHF.

Many counts were recorded for this clonotype. The J gene is TRBJ2-5, the V gene TRBV5-5; possible D gene TRBD1, 5 bases. The CDR3 sequence is 14 residues long. Germline V gene data show CDR1 as SGHKS and CDR2 as YYEKEE (reference sequence). V shed 3 bases and J shed 5 bases, with 14 bases lying between them. CDR3 nucleotides: TGTGCCAGCAGCTCTGCAGGGTTCCCCGAGACCCAGTACTTC. This encodes CASSSAGFPETQYF.

The rearrangement uses TRBV29-1 and TRBJ1-1, with a weak D call TRBD1 (5 bases). The ends were cut back, 7 bases at V and 11 bases at J, with 20 bases in the middle. Germline assignment: CDR1 SQVTM and CDR2 ANQGSEA. The CDR3 loop spans 12 amino acids. CDR3 sequence: CSASMGGGTAFF. CDR3 nucleotide sequence: TGCAGCGCATCCATGGGCGGTGGGACGGCTTTCTTT.

The sample holds many counts of this clonotype. This chain links TRBV27 with TRBJ1-1; tentative D call: TRBD1 (5 bases). CDR3 size: 13 residues. Germline V lookup: CDR1 MNHEY, CDR2 SMNVEV (reference sequence). The V end lost 2 bases, the J end lost 3 bases, and 7 bases lay between the germline ends. The CDR3 coding sequence is TGTGCCAGCAGTTTAGCCAGGGACACTGAAGCTTTCTTT. Its translation: CASSLARDTEAFF.

This clonotype was detected many times. The chain links TRBV28 to TRBJ1-5; D gene uncertain. CDR1 and CDR2 (germline): MDHEN, SYDVKM. This CDR3 contains 14 residues. V dropped 3 bases and J dropped 0 bases, with 6 bases sitting between them. CDR3 in amino acids: CASSFQSSNQPQHF. In nucleotides, the CDR3 is TGTGCCAGCAGTTTTCAGTCTAGCAATCAGCCCCAGCATTTT. The full variable domain, its missing parts supplied by reference TRBV28 and TRBJ1-5, is DVKVTQSSRYLVKRTGEKVFLECVQDMDHENMFWYRQDPGLGLRLIYFSYDVKMKEKGDIPEGYSVSREKKERFSLILESASTNQTSMYLCASSFQSSNQPQHFGDGTRLSIL.

As concerns this clonotype: One base away lies a much larger clone, so this may be a sequencing read error. This chain links TRBV10-3 with TRBJ2-3; 10 bases fit TRBD1. CDR3 size: 17 residues. Losses at the gene ends were 1 base for V and 5 bases for J; bases not matched to a gene: 9. Germline CDR1 is ENHRY and CDR2 is SYGVKD. The DNA for the CDR3 is TGTGCCATCAGTGAGTTTAACGGACAGGGGGTTGGAGATACGCAGTATTTT. It specifies CAISEFNGQGVGDTQYF.

This clonotype was seen many times. The gene calls are TRBV5-6 and TRBJ2-1; 8 bases are shared with TRBD2. Trimming took 5 bases from V and 5 from J; bases not matched to a gene: 9. Germline V lookup: CDR1 SGHDT, CDR2 YYEEEE. This CDR3 is 15 amino acids long. CDR3 amino acids: CASRQIGGGHNEQFF. The CDR3 DNA is TGTGCCAGCAGGCAAATTGGCGGGGGGCACAATGAGCAGTTCTTC. The complete variable domain, with remaining parts taken from reference TRBV5-6 and TRBJ2-1, reads DAGVTQSPTHLIKTRGQQVTLRCSPKSGHDTVSWYQQALGQGPQFIFQYYEEEERQRGNFPDRFSGHQFPNYSSELNVNALLLGDSALYLCASRQIGGGHNEQFFGPGTRLTVL.

This clonotype is classed as medium-sized. This sequence joins TRBV7-9 and TRBJ2-5, with no clear D. The germline V gene has CDR1 SEHNR and CDR2 FQNEAQ (reference sequence). Trimming took off 3 bases at V and 1 base at J, with 3 bases between the two ends. The length of the CDR3 is 12 residues. CDR3 region: CASSFSQETQYF. CDR3 DNA: TGTGCCAGCAGCTTCAGCCAAGAGACCCAGTACTTC. The full variable domain, its missing parts supplied by reference TRBV7-9 and TRBJ2-5, is DTGVSQNPRHKITKRGQNVTFRCDPISEHNRLYWYRQTLGQGPEFLTYFQNEAQLEKSRLLSDRFSAERPKGSFSTLEIQRTEQGDSAMYLCASSFSQETQYFGPGTRLLVL.